This entry describes one T cell receptor beta chain. The data originate from a study of blood T cell repertoires in COVID-19. The wider study: Italy, Spain and the United States were the sources of the convalescent and acute COVID-19 samples. In each case, the material was cDNA or gDNA derived from T cells, B-cell-depleted T cells, or PBMCs.

The V gene's germline CDR1 is SGHVS and CDR2 FQNEAQ. This CDR3 is 15 amino acids long. V was shortened by 1 base and J by 6 bases, with 15 bases between the two germline ends. In the original processing: Estimated nucleated cell counts came from reference gene primer amplification. The protocol was immunoSEQ multiplex PCR, while the TCRdb copy is restricted to in-frame clones and leaves out a portion. Clone size and V and J calls were adopted from that table, with D and trimming inferred from the DNA. The sample consists of 150,000 to 200,000 clones, around 82% of them appearing once. This sequence joins TRBV7-8 and TRBJ2-5; D may be TRBD2 (5 bases). The sequence was obtained from a human donor with acute or convalescent COVID-19. The donor label of this sample is uncertain. The sample taken for sequencing was peripheral blood. CDR3: CASSLVSREAKTQYF. The CDR3 region has the DNA TGTGCCAGCAGCTTAGTGTCTCGGGAAGCGAAGACCCAGTACTTC.